A selection of T cell receptor beta chains follows, all from one sample in a study of blood T cell repertoires in COVID-19. Profiled with immunoSEQ multiplex PCR; TCRdb holds only in-frame clones, not every one. The sample records some 65,000 clones, 74% being singletons. Input material: peripheral blood. All receptors come from a woman aged 80 or older with acute or convalescent COVID-19. The CDR3 runs from the conserved cysteine through the conserved F or W. The order of the fields is CDR3 length, V gene, J gene, CDR3 protein.

length: 15
V: TRBV6-2/TRBV6-3
J: TRBJ2-2
CDR3: CASSDFDRNTGELFF

length: 16
V: TRBV7-2
J: TRBJ2-7
CDR3: CASSLAAGGVTYEQYF

length: 14
V: TRBV6-5
J: TRBJ1-1
CDR3: CASSYLDRVPEAFF

length: 16
V: TRBV14
J: TRBJ2-7
CDR3: CASSQETRGRTYEQYF

length: 15
V: TRBV5-1
J: TRBJ2-1
CDR3: CASSLELAGYNEQFF

length: 13
V: TRBV5-1
J: TRBJ2-2
CDR3: CASSLGRTGELFF

length: 13
V: TRBV19
J: TRBJ2-3
CDR3: CASSTESTDTQYF

length: 12
V: TRBV29-1
J: TRBJ2-5
CDR3: CSVVGYQETQYF

length: 14
V: TRBV5-4
J: TRBJ2-2
CDR3: CASGPPANTGELFF

length: 14
V: TRBV27
J: TRBJ2-5
CDR3: CASSLGGSQETQYF

length: 15
V: TRBV19
J: TRBJ2-7
CDR3: CASSTQATDSYEQYF

length: 13
V: TRBV18
J: TRBJ2-3
CDR3: CASSPTEALPGYF

length: 15
V: TRBV3-1/TRBV3-2
J: TRBJ2-5
CDR3: CASSLRTGWGETQYF

length: 14
V: TRBV4-3
J: TRBJ2-7
CDR3: CASSQHTGAYEQYF

length: 13
V: TRBV6-4
J: TRBJ2-3
CDR3: CASSERSTDTQYF

length: 14
V: TRBV6-5
J: TRBJ1-5
CDR3: CASSRGTGHQPQHF

length: 14
V: TRBV27
J: TRBJ1-6
CDR3: CASSFVAPSSPLHF

length: 15
V: TRBV4-2
J: TRBJ2-5
CDR3: CASSQGVLNQETQYF

length: 15
V: TRBV28
J: TRBJ2-7
CDR3: CASSGMTRPPYEQYF

length: 16
V: TRBV3-1/TRBV3-2
J: TRBJ2-5
CDR3: CASSPLGLAGPETQYF

length: 13
V: TRBV19
J: TRBJ1-5
CDR3: CASSIEGAQPQHF

length: 16
V: TRBV24-1
J: TRBJ1-2
CDR3: CATSAGGDRGLHGYTF

length: 15
V: TRBV7-2
J: TRBJ2-7
CDR3: CASTLLAARSYEQYF

length: 15
V: TRBV6-6
J: TRBJ1-2
CDR3: CASSYSARQGAGYTF

length: 16
V: TRBV4-3
J: TRBJ2-1
CDR3: CASSPERSRSYNEQFF

length: 15
V: TRBV13
J: TRBJ2-7
CDR3: CASSPDSSFNYEQYF

length: 15
V: TRBV19
J: TRBJ2-1
CDR3: CASSADRGPGNEQFF

length: 17
V: TRBV9
J: TRBJ2-5
CDR3: CASSARLAGGGGETQYF

length: 16
V: TRBV11-3
J: TRBJ2-5
CDR3: CASSQTSAGVQETQYF

length: 13
V: TRBV28
J: TRBJ1-3
CDR3: CASGPSSGNTIYF

length: 12
V: TRBV19
J: TRBJ2-7
CDR3: CASSGTAYEQYF

length: 16
V: TRBV4-3
J: TRBJ1-5
CDR3: CASSQVRISGNQPQHF

length: 13
V: TRBV30
J: TRBJ1-2
CDR3: CAWRQGEGYGYTF

length: 15
V: TRBV19
J: TRBJ1-4
CDR3: CASSNGQTTNEKLFF

length: 15
V: TRBV28
J: TRBJ1-1
CDR3: CASRSINQGNTEAFF

length: 17
V: TRBV28
J: TRBJ2-6
CDR3: CASSSGLAGSGANVLTF

length: 17
V: TRBV11-3
J: TRBJ1-4
CDR3: CASSWRGGTGGSEKLFF